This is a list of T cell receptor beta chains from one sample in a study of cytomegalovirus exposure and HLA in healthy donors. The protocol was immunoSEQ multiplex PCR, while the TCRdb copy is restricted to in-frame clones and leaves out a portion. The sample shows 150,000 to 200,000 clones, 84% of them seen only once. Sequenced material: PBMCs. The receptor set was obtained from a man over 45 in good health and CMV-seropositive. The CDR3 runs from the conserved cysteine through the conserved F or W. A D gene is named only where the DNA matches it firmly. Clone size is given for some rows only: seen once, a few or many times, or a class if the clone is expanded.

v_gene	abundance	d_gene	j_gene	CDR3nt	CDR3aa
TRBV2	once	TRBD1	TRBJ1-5	TGTGCCAGCACCCTGGACAGGGGGGATTATCAGCCCCAGCATTTT	CASTLDRGDYQPQHF
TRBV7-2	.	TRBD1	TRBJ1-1	TGTGCCAGCAGCTTAGGGACAGGGGAAGCTTTCTTT	CASSLGTGEAFF
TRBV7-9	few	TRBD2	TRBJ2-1	TGTGCCAGCAGCCCAACCTCGGGACTAAAACTCGATGAGCAGTTCTTC	CASSPTSGLKLDEQFF
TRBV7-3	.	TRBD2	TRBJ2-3	TGTGCCAGCAGCTCCCAGGGACTAGCGCAAGATACGCAGTATTTT	CASSSQGLAQDTQYF
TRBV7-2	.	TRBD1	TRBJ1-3	TGTGCCAGCAGCTTGGGCGCGACAGGGGACGGAAACACCATATATTTT	CASSLGATGDGNTIYF
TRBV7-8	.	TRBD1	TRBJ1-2	TGTGCCAGCAGCTCCGACGGACAGGGGGGTCTAGCTAACTATGGCTACACCTTC	CASSSDGQGGLANYGYTF
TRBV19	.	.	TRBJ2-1	TGTGCCAGTAGCCCCGGGGGAGTAGCCTACAATGAGCAGTTCTTC	CASSPGGVAYNEQFF
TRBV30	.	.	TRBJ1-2	TGTGCCTGGATCCCCCCGGGGGGGGCCAACTATGGCTACACCTTC	CAWIPPGGANYGYTF
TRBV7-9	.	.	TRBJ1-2	TGTGCCAGCAGTATGGCCGCTTTCTATGGCTACACCTTC	CASSMAAFYGYTF
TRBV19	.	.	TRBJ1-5	TGTGCCAGTAGAACAGTGAACCTTAGCAATCAGCCCCAGCATTTT	CASRTVNLSNQPQHF
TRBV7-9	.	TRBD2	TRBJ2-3	TGTGCCAGCAGCTTAGCAAACCGACTAGCGGGAGGGAAGGATACGCAGTATTTT	CASSLANRLAGGKDTQYF
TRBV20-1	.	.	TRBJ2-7	TGCAGTGCTAGAGTCGTCTACGAGCAGTACTTC	CSARVVYEQYF
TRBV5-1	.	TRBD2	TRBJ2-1	TGCGCCAGCAGCTTGGGCCGCGGGGGGACATCTGGCTACAATGAGCAGTTCTTC	CASSLGRGGTSGYNEQFF
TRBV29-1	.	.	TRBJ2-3	TGCAGCGTTGACTCGCAGGGGAACACAGATACGCAGTATTTT	CSVDSQGNTDTQYF
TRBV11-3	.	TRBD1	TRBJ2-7	TGTGCCAGCAGCAGGGACAGGCCCAGCGAGCAGTACTTC	CASSRDRPSEQYF
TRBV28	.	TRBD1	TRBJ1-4	TGTGCCAGCAGTTCCCCGTTTGGGACAGGGGGCGAGAAACTGTTTTTT	CASSSPFGTGGEKLFF
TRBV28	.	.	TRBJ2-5	TGTGCCAGCAGGGGGGGGCCGATAGAGACCCAGTACTTC	CASRGGPIETQYF
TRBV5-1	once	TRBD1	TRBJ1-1	TGCGCCAGCAGCTTGACAGGGGCAGGTATGAACACTGAAGCTTTCTTT	CASSLTGAGMNTEAFF
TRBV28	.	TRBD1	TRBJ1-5	TGTGCCAGCAGTTCCCGGACAGGGCTACGTCAGCCCCAGCATTTT	CASSSRTGLRQPQHF
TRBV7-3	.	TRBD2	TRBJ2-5	TGTGCCAGCAGCAGGACTAGCGGGAGTTGGGAGACCCAGTACTTC	CASSRTSGSWETQYF
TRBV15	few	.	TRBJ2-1	TGTGCCACCAGCAGAGTGGCGGGTGAGGAGCAGTTCTTC	CATSRVAGEEQFF
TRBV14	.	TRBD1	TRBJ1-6	TGTGCCAGCAGCTTCAGGGGGGATAATTCACCCCTCCACTTT	CASSFRGDNSPLHF
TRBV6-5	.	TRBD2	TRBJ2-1	TGTGCCAGCAGTTACTCGGGACTAAGCTCCAATGAGCAGTTCTTC	CASSYSGLSSNEQFF
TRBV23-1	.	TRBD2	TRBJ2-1	TGCGCCAGCAGTCAATGTTGGACTAGATTGCCCCTTATGGTCTACAATGAGCAGTTCTTC	CASSQCWTRLPLMVYNEQFF
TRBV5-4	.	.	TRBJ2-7	TGTGCCAGCAGCTCGAAACAGGGTTACGAGCAGTACTTC	CASSSKQGYEQYF
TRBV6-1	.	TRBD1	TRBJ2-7	TGTGCCAGCAGTGAGTTCGGGACAGGGTACGAGCAGTACTTC	CASSEFGTGYEQYF
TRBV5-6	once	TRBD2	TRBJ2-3	TGTGCCAGCAGCTTAAGGCTAGCGGGGGGTCGGGCGGATACGCAGTATTTT	CASSLRLAGGRADTQYF
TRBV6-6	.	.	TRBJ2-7	TGTGCCAGCAGTTACCCTACTACCTACGAGCAGTACTTC	CASSYPTTYEQYF
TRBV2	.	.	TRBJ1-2	TGTGCCAGCAGTGAAACCGCGAATTATGGCTACACCTTC	CASSETANYGYTF
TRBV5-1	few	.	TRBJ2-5	TGCGCCAGCAGCTTGGGCGGGGTGTACCAAGAGACCCAGTACTTC	CASSLGGVYQETQYF
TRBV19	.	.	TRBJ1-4	TGTGCCAGTAGTATAACCCACAGGGACCCAACTAATGAAAAACTGTTTTTT	CASSITHRDPTNEKLFF
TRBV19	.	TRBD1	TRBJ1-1	TGTGCCAGTAGTAGTTCAGGGGGCTTTAGCACTGAAGCTTTCTTT	CASSSSGGFSTEAFF
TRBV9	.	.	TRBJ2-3	TGTGCCAGCAGCGTCACCGTGGGCTCCCCGCAGTATTTT	CASSVTVGSPQYF
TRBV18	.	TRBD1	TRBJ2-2	TGTGCCAGCTCACCGCGACAGGGAAACACCGGGGAGCTGTTTTTT	CASSPRQGNTGELFF
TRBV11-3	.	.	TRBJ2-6	TGTGCCAGCAGCCGATTTCTCGGTCCAGGGGCCAACGTCCTGACTTTC	CASSRFLGPGANVLTF
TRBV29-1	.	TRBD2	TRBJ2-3	TGCAGCGTTGAAGATCCCTGGACTAGCGGGAGCACAGATACGCAGTATTTT	CSVEDPWTSGSTDTQYF
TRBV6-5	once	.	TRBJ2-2	TGTGCCAGCAGTCCCTCTAGCGTTAGCACCGGGGAGCTGTTTTTT	CASSPSSVSTGELFF
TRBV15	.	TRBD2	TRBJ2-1	TGTGCCACCAGCAAAGTACCTAGCGGGGGGGCCCGAGATGAGCAGTTCTTC	CATSKVPSGGARDEQFF
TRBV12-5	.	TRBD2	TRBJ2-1	TGTGCTAGTGGTTTGGTACGCGGGAGTTCCTACAATGAGCAGTTCTTC	CASGLVRGSSYNEQFF
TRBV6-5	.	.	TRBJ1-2	TGTGCCAGCACTGATTTGGGGGCCAGCTTC	CASTDLGASF
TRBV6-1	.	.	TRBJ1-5	TGTGCCACCCTCCCCCCCAGATATAGCAATCAGCCCCAGCATTTT	CATLPPRYSNQPQHF
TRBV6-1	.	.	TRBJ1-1	TGTGCCAGCAGTGACGGGATCGACGGGACTGAAGCTTTCTTT	CASSDGIDGTEAFF
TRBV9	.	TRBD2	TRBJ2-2	TGTGCCAGCAGGAGCGCGGGAGGGCCCTTGAACACCGGGGAGCTGTTTTTT	CASRSAGGPLNTGELFF
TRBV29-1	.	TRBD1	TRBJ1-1	TGCAGCGGTGACAGGGACACTGAAGCTTTCTTT	CSGDRDTEAFF
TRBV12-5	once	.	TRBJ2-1	TGTGCTAGTGGCGACGGGGACTCCATAGGCGATGAGCAGTTCTTC	CASGDGDSIGDEQFF
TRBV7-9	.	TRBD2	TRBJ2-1	TGTGCCAGCAGCCGGACTAGCGGCTCGTCCTACAATGAGCAGTTCTTC	CASSRTSGSSYNEQFF
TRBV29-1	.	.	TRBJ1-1	TGCAGCGTTGGGGGGAGGACACAGGTGCCTGTGAGGGACACTGAAGCTTTCTTT	CSVGGRTQVPVRDTEAFF
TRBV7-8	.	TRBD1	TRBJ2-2	TGTGCCAGCAGCTTAGGAGACAGGGCGTCCGGGGAGCTGTTTTTT	CASSLGDRASGELFF
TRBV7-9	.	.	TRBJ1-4	TGTTCCAGCAGCTCAACCACCACCCAGGGCGGTAAAGGGGAAAAACTGTTTTTT	CSSSSTTTQGGKGEKLFF
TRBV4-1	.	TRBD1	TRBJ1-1	TGCGCCAGCAGCCACCCTCAAGGGGGACACAGGGGGGGGAAGGGGAACACTGAAGCTTTCTTT	CASSHPQGGHRGGKGNTEAFF
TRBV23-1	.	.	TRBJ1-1	TGCGCCAGCAGTCAGCGGGGAACGAACACTGAAGCTTTCTTT	CASSQRGTNTEAFF
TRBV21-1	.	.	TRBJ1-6	TGTGCCAGCAGTCTCCCTCGGGACAGGAGGAATAATTCACCCCTCCACTTT	CASSLPRDRRNNSPLHF
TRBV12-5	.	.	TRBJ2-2	TGTGCTAGTGGTGTTTGGAGGGGCGCTTTGACCGGGGAGCTGTTTTTT	CASGVWRGALTGELFF